This entry lists 5 T cell receptor beta chains sequenced from one sample in a study of OX40 agonist ivuxolimab in advanced cancers. Using immunoSEQ multiplex PCR, the repertoire was profiled, and TCRdb retains in-frame clones only, with some absent. Here the sample spans 57,000 or so clones, roughly 92% being singletons. The specimen comprised CD4+ or CD8+ T cells sorted from blood, sampled in a trial of the OX40 agonist ivuxolimab. The origin of the receptors is an adult with an advanced solid tumor such as melanoma, head and neck, liver or kidney cancer.

The chain is built from TRBV28 and TRBJ2-5; TRBD1 agrees at 7 bases. V dropped 3 bases and J dropped 2; count of bases not matched to a gene: 3. CDR1 and CDR2 from the germline V gene are MDHEN and SYDVKM. This CDR3 comprises 14 residues. CDR3 residues: CASSLGRGQETQYF. In nucleotides, the CDR3 is TGTGCCAGCAGTTTGGGCAGGGGGCAAGAGACCCAGTACTTC.

The V gene is TRBV5-4, the J gene TRBJ2-7; D perhaps matches TRBD2 (8 bases). Germline values: CDR1 SGHNT, CDR2 YYREEE (reference sequence). The CDR3 covers 13 residues. The V end was cut by 8 bases, the J end by 7 bases, with 19 bases between. The CDR3 protein is CASEGLVRGEQYF. CDR3 in DNA: TGTGCCAGTGAGGGACTAGTCAGGGGGGAGCAGTACTTC.

The rearrangement links TRBV7-4 to TRBJ2-7; D remains unclear. The V end lost 5 bases, the J end lost 9 bases, and 26 bases lay between the germline ends. The CDR3 is 16 residues long. Germline V gene data show CDR1 as SGHVT and CDR2 as SQSDAQ. CDR3 bases: TGTGCCAGCAGCATAACCCGGACCGTAGGGCCTATGGGGCAGTACTTC. Its translation: CASSITRTVGPMGQYF. The whole variable domain, remainder taken from reference TRBV7-4 and TRBJ2-7, is GAGVSQSPRYKVAKRGRDVALRCDSISGHVTLYWYRQTLGQGSEVLTYSQSDAQRDKSGRPSGRFSAERPERSVSTLKIQRTEQGDSAVYLCASSITRTVGPMGQYFGPGTRLTVT.

The chain couples TRBV15 to TRBJ1-4; possibly TRBD1 for D (5 bases). The V end lost 3 bases, the J end lost 7 bases, and 15 bases lay between the germline ends. CDR1 and CDR2 from the germline V gene are LNHNV and YYDKDF (reference sequence). CDR3 size: 15 residues. CDR3 amino acids: CATSRDPGFGEKLFF. In DNA form, the CDR3 reads TGTGCCACCAGCAGGGACCCAGGGTTCGGTGAAAAACTGTTTTTT.

The chain recombines TRBV19 with TRBJ2-1; D unclear. V was cut by 6 bases and J by 0 bases, with 12 bases left in between. The CDR3 is 15 residues long. Germline assignment: CDR1 LNHDA and CDR2 SQIVND (reference sequence). For the CDR3, the DNA is TGTGCCAGTAGCCCCCCCCCGGGCTCCTACAATGAGCAGTTCTTC. Protein product: CASSPPPGSYNEQFF.